This T cell receptor beta chain derives from a study of T-cell reconstitution after alpha-beta-depleted transplantation in children. Study findings and constraints: Counts and diversity of T cells one year after transplant came mostly from newly produced T cells. Expanded clones from the graft, numbering several hundred, reportedly supplied alpha-beta T cells about two months after transplant. From surviving recipient T cells and thymic progenitors came the high day-60 TCRbeta diversity observed in some patients.

Unique molecular identifiers were incorporated when the TCRbeta library was constructed. TCRdb passed the PCR reads through MiXCR, listing each CDR3 protein once. The sample has over 200,000 distinct CDR3 sequences; about 8.2% are singletons. This clonotype showed up just a few times. Its target is not known. The V end lost 4 bases, the J end lost 5 bases, and 14 bases lay between the germline ends. Germline CDR1 and CDR2: SQVTM and ANQGSEA. The CDR3 has 13 amino acids. This material consisted of PBMCs, mostly from graft donor cells, taken 360 days after TCRalphabeta/CD19-depleted stem cell transplant. This sequence joins TRBV29-1 and TRBJ2-5; TRBD2 might be the D (6 bases). This sequence originates from a male patient aged 2-10 years who had a stem cell transplant for acute myeloid leukemia, so the T cells may come from the graft donor. The CDR3 coding sequence is TGCAGCGTTGGTCTGGGGGGTGGGGAGACCCAGTACTTC. The encoded protein is CSVGLGGGETQYF.